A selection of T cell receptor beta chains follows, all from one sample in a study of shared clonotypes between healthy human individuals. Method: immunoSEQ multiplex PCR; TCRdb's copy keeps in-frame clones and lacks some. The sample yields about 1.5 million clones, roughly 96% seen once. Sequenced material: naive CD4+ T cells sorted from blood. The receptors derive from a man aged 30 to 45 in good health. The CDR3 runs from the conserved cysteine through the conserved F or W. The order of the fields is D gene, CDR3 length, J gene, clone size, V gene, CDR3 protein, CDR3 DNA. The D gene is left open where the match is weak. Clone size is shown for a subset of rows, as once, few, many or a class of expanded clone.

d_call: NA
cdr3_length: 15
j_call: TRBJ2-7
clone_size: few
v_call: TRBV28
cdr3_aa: CASKEGRWGRYEQYF
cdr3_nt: TGTGCCAGCAAGGAGGGAAGGTGGGGAAGGTACGAGCAGTACTTC

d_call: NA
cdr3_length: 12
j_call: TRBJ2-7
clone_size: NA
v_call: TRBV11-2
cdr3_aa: CASSSYVYEQYF
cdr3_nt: TGTGCCAGCAGCTCTTACGTCTACGAGCAGTACTTC

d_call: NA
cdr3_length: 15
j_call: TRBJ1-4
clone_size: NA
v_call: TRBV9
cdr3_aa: CASSVAGGVNEKLFF
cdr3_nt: TGTGCCAGCAGCGTAGCTGGCGGCGTTAATGAAAAACTGTTTTTT

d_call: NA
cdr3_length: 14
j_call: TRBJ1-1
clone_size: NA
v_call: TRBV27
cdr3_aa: CASSFGQTNTEAFF
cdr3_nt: TGTGCCAGCAGTTTCGGACAAACGAACACTGAAGCTTTCTTT

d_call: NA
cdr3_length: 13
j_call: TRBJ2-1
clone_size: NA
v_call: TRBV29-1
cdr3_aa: CSVGAGWGNEQFF
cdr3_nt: TGCAGCGTTGGGGCAGGTTGGGGCAATGAGCAGTTCTTC

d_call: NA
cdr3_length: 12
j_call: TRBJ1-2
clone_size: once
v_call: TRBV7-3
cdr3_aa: CASSADSYGYTF
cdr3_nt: TGTGCCAGCAGCGCGGACAGCTATGGCTACACCTTC

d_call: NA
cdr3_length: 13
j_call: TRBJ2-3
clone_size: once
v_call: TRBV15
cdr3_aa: CATSRDPPDTQYF
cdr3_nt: TGTGCCACCAGCAGAGATCCTCCAGATACGCAGTATTTT

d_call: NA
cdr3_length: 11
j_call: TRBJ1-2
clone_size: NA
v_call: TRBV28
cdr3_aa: CASRELYGYTF
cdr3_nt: TGTGCCAGCAGGGAACTCTATGGCTACACCTTC

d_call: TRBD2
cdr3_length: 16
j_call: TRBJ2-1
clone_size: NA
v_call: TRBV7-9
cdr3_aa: CASSLRGISGTNEQFF
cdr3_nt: TGTGCCAGCAGCTTAAGGGGTATTAGCGGGACGAATGAGCAGTTCTTC

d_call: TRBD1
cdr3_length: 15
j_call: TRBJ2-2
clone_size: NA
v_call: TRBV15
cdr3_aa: CATSTQGARTGELFF
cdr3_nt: TGTGCCACCAGCACCCAGGGGGCTCGCACCGGGGAGCTGTTTTTT

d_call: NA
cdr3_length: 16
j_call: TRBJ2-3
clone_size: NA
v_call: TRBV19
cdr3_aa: CASSIVGGTSTDTQYF
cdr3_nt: TGTGCCAGTAGTATAGTTGGCGGAACTAGCACAGATACGCAGTATTTT

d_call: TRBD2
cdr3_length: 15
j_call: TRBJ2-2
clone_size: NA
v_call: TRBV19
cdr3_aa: CASSIVTGGTGELFF
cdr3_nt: TGTGCCAGTAGTATAGTAACGGGGGGCACCGGGGAGCTGTTTTTT

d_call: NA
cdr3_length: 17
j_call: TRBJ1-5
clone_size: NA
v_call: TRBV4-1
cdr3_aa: CASSQEDGDTWGQPQHF
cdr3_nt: TGCGCCAGCAGCCAAGAAGACGGAGACACTTGGGGTCAGCCCCAGCATTTT

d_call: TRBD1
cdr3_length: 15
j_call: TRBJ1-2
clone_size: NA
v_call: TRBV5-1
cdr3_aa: CASSLEGQGGYGYTF
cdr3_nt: TGCGCCAGCAGCTTGGAAGGACAGGGTGGCTATGGCTACACCTTC

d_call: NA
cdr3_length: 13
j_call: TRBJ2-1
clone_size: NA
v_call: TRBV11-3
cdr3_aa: CASSLVTGREQFF
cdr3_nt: TGTGCCAGCAGCTTAGTAACGGGACGTGAGCAGTTCTTC

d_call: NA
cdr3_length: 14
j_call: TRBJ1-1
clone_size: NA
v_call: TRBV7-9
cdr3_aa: CASSLQGTNTEAFF
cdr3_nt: TGTGCCAGCAGCCTACAGGGTACGAACACTGAAGCTTTCTTT

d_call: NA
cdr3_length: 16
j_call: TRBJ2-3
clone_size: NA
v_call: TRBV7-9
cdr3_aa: CASSTSGTVRTDTQYF
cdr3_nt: TGTGCCAGCAGCACGAGCGGGACAGTAAGAACAGATACGCAGTATTTT

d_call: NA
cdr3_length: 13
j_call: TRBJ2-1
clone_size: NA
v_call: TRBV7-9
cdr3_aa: CASSLRGHNEQFF
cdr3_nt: TGTGCCAGCAGCTTACGGGGGCACAATGAGCAGTTCTTC

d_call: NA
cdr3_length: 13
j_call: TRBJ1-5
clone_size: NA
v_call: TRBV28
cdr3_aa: CASRRGQNQPQHF
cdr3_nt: TGTGCCAGCAGACGGGGGCAAAATCAGCCCCAGCATTTT

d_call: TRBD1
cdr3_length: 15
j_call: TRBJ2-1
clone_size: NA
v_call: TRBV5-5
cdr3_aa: CASSATGVTYNEQFF
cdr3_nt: TGTGCCAGCAGCGCGACAGGGGTCACCTACAATGAGCAGTTCTTC

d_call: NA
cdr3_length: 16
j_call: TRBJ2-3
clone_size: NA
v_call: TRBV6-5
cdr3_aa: CASSYSSGTSLDTQYF
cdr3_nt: TGTGCCAGCAGTTACTCTTCGGGAACGAGTTTAGATACGCAGTATTTT

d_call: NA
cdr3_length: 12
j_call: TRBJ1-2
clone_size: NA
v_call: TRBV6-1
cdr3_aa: CASSDLENGYTF
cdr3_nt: TGTGCCAGCAGTGATTTGGAGAATGGCTACACCTTC

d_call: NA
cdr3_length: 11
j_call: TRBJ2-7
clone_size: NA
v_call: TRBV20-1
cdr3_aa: CSAVLGYEQYF
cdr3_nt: TGCAGTGCAGTACTAGGCTACGAGCAGTACTTC

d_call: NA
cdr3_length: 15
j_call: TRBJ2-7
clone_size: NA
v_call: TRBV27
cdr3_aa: CASGYGPFRGYEQYF
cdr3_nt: TGTGCCAGCGGCTACGGCCCGTTCCGAGGCTACGAGCAGTACTTC

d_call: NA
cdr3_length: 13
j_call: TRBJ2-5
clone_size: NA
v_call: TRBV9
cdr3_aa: CASSGAVTETQYF
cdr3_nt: TGTGCCAGCAGCGGGGCGGTGACGGAGACCCAGTACTTC

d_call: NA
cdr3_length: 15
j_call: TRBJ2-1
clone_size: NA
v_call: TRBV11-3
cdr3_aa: CASSLGSGTYNEQFF
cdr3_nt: TGTGCCAGCAGCCTAGGCAGCGGAACCTACAATGAGCAGTTCTTC

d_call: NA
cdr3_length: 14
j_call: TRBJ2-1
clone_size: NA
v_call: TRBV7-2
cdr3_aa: CASSQINGYVEQFF
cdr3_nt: TGTGCCAGCAGCCAGATAAACGGGTATGTGGAGCAGTTCTTC

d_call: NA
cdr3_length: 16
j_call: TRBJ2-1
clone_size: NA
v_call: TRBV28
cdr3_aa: CASSLRVSGTSNEQFF
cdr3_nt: TGTGCCAGCAGTTTAAGGGTGAGCGGGACATCAAATGAGCAGTTCTTC

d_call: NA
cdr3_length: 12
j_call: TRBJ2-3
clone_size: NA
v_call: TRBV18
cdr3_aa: CASSPLGDTQYF
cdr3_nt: TGTGCCAGCTCACCCCTGGGAGATACGCAGTATTTT

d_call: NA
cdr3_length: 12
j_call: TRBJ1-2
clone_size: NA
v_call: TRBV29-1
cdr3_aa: CSVRHGGYGYTF
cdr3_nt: TGCAGCGTTCGCCACGGCGGCTATGGCTACACCTTC

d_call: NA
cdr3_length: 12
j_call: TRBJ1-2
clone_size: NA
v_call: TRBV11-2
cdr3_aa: CASSSRGLGYTF
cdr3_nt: TGTGCCAGCAGCTCCAGGGGCTTGGGCTACACCTTC

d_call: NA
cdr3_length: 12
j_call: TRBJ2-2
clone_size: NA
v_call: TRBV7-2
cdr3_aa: CASSLDSGELFF
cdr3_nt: TGTGCCAGCAGCCTGGACTCCGGGGAGCTGTTTTTT

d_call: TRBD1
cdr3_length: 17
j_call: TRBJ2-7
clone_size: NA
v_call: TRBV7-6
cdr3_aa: CASSFIPQGAQVYEQYF
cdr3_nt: TGTGCCAGCAGCTTTATCCCACAGGGGGCCCAAGTCTACGAGCAGTACTTC

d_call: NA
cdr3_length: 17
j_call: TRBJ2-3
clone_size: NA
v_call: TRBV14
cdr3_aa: CASSQDLVGGGTDTQYF
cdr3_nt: TGTGCCAGCAGCCAAGATCTGGTCGGGGGAGGCACAGATACGCAGTATTTT

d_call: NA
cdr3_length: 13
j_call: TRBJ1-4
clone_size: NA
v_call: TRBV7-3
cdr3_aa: CASSRWTNEKLFF
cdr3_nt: TGTGCCAGCAGCCGGTGGACAAATGAAAAACTGTTTTTT

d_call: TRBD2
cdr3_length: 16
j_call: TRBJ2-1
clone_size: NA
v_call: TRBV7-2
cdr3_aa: CASSLGPGLAGGPKLF
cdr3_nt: TGTGCCAGCAGCTTAGGGCCGGGACTAGCGGGAGGGCCAAAGCTCTTC

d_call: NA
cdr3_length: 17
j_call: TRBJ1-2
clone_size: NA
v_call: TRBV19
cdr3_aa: CASSIDRTQKTNYGYTF
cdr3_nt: TGTGCCAGTAGTATAGATCGAACCCAGAAAACTAACTATGGCTACACCTTC

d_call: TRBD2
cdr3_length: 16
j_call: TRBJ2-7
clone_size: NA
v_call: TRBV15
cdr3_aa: CATSRGATSGSYEQYF
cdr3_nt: TGTGCCACCAGCAGAGGAGCGACTAGCGGGAGCTACGAGCAGTACTTC

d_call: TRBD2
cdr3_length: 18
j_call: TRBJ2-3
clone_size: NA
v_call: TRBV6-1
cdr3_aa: CASSEGIAGAFGADTQYF
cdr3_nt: TGTGCCAGCAGTGAAGGGATAGCGGGAGCGTTTGGAGCAGATACGCAGTATTTT

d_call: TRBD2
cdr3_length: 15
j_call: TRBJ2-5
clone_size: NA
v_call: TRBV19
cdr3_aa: CASSITASGMETQYF
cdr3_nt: TGTGCCAGTAGTATTACGGCTAGCGGGATGGAGACCCAGTACTTC

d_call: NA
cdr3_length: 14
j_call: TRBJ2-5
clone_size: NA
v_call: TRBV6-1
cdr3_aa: CASSARLLQETQYF
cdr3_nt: TGTGCCAGCAGTGCAAGACTCCTCCAAGAGACCCAGTACTTC

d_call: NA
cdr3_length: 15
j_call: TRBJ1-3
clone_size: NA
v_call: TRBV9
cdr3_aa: CASSADPMRRNTIYF
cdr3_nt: TGTGCCAGCAGCGCGGACCCAATGAGAAGAAACACCATATATTTT

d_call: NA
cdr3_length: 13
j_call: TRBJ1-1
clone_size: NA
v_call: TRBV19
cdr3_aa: CASSTTVYTEAFF
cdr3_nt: TGTGCCAGTAGTACGACAGTGTACACTGAAGCTTTCTTT

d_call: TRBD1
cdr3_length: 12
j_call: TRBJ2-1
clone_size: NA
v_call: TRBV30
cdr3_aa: CAWSAGGFEQFF
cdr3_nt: TGTGCCTGGAGTGCAGGGGGTTTTGAGCAGTTCTTC

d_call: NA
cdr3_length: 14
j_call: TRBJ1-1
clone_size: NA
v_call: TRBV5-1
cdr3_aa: CASSPREGNTEAFF
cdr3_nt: TGCGCCAGCAGCCCCCGGGAGGGGAACACTGAAGCTTTCTTT

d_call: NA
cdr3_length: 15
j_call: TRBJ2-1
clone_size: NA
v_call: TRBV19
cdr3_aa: CASSIGQPPNNEQFF
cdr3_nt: TGTGCCAGTAGTATAGGTCAACCGCCCAATAATGAGCAGTTCTTC

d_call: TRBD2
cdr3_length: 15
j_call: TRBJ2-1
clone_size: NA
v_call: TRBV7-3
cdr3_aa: CASSSIAGGLNEQFF
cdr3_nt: TGTGCCAGCAGCTCGATAGCGGGAGGCCTCAATGAGCAGTTCTTC

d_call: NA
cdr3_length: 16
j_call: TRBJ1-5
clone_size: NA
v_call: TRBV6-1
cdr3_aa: CASSELAGTSDQPQHF
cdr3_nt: TGTGCCAGCAGTGAACTGGCAGGGACGTCGGATCAGCCCCAGCATTTT

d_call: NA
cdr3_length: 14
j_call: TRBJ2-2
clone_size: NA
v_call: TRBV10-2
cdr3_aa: CASIKGEFAGELFF
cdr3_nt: TGCGCCAGTATTAAGGGGGAATTTGCCGGGGAGCTGTTTTTT

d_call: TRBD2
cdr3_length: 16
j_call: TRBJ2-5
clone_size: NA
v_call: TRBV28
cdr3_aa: CASSWGGLAGRETQYF
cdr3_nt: TGTGCCAGCAGTTGGGGAGGACTAGCGGGACGAGAGACCCAGTACTTC

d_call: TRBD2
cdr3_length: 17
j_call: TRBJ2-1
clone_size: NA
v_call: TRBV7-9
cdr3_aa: CASSLSIGVAGGNEQFF
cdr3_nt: TGTGCCAGCAGCTTAAGTATAGGAGTAGCGGGAGGGAATGAGCAGTTCTTC

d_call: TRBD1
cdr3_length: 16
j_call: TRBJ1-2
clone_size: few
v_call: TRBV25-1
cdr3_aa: CASRATSGGGNYGYTF
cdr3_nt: TGTGCCAGCAGAGCAACCTCTGGAGGGGGCAACTATGGCTACACCTTC

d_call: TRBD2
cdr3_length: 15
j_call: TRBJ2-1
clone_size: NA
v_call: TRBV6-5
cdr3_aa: CASSYSAGDGNEQFF
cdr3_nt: TGTGCCAGCAGTTACTCAGCGGGAGATGGAAATGAGCAGTTCTTC

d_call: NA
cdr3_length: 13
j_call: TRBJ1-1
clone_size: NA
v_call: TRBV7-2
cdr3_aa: CASSDDRRTEAFF
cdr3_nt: TGTGCCAGCAGCGATGACAGGCGCACTGAAGCTTTCTTT

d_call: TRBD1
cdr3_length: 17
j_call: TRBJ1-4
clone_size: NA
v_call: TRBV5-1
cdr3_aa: CASSLWGRGQYNEKLFF
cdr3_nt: TGCGCCAGCAGCTTATGGGGCAGGGGGCAGTATAATGAAAAACTGTTTTTT

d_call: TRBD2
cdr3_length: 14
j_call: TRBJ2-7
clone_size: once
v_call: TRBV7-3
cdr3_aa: CASSPTSGSSEQYF
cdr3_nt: TGTGCCAGCAGCCCGACTAGCGGGAGCTCCGAGCAGTACTTC

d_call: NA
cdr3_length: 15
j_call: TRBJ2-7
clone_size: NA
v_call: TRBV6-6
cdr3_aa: CASRADRVMSYEQYF
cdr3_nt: TGTGCCAGCAGGGCGGACAGAGTCATGTCCTACGAGCAGTACTTC

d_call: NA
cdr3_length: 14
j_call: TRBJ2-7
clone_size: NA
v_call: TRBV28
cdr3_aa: CASRTHQRRYEQYF
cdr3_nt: TGTGCCAGCAGGACCCACCAGAGACGCTACGAGCAGTACTTC